There are a few counts of the clone carrying this TCR beta chain. Each CDR3 protein is one row after TCRdb ran MiXCR on the 5' RACE reads. Of under 8,500 distinct CDR3 sequences in the sample, roughly 50% were seen once. The germline V gene encodes CDR1 SGHRS and CDR2 YFSETQ. With 2 bases clipped from V and 7 bases from J, the junction kept 6 bases outside the gene matches. The CDR3 has 14 amino acids. The sequencing sample was made of memory CD4+ T cells sorted from a lymph node. Stated subset: memory CD4+ T cells, CD4+CD45RO+CD25-. The receptor's source is a female donor with breast cancer. The V gene is TRBV5-1, the J gene TRBJ2-1, with 7 positions matching TRBD2. The CDR3 is CASSFAGVYNEQFF. The CDR3 DNA reads TGCGCCAGCAGCTTCGCGGGAGTGTATAATGAGCAGTTCTTC.